This T cell receptor beta chain comes out of a study of response to subunit inactivated influenza vaccine (dated by TCRdb to 2017 to 2018). Study-level background: To follow how T cells responded to a trivalent subunit inactivated influenza vaccine, the researchers relied on deep quantitative profiling of the T cell receptor repertoire. Overall study results and their limits: The authors suggested that each seasonal influenza vaccination may recruit only a limited number of new T cells.

A word on this clonotype: Which antigen it targets is not known. Base qualities are missing; no much larger clone stands one base away.

Library preparation was by RT-PCR. Sequencing was performed on an Illumina HiSeq 2500. In-frame beta chains were kept once TCRdb had trimmed the public reads at Q25 with fastp and called clones with MiXCR. When rows share a CDR3 protein, they turn into one entry using the most common DNA and genes. For this sample the table gives about 540,000 distinct CDR3 sequences, of which roughly 25% were detected only once. Of the sample, 2.8% falls within the top ten clones. These same data were also listed under a study on T cells expressing NK-cell markers. The second study reports: TCR beta cDNA libraries were made by 5'RACE template switching that added a universal primer site and unique molecular identifiers. TCR beta-chain repertoires were profiled in sorted CD3+CD56+NKG2C+, CD3+CD56+NKG2C- and CD3+CD56-NKG2C+ T-cell subsets from several donors. Among the eight sequenced donors, seven were HCMV-seropositive and one was HCMV-seronegative. In several experiments an anti-gammadeltaTCR antibody was added to restrict sorting to alphabetaTCR-expressing T cells. For roughly 6 donors, the dominant CD3+CD56+NKG2C+ clonotypes were among the top 10 CD8+ clonotypes and accounted for roughly 1.0-7.5% of CD8+ T cells. Those dominant clonotypes were again the most abundant among CD3+CD56-NKG2C+ cells in several donors, at about 25-65%. Whether the expanded NKG2C-expressing T cell clones were specific for HCMV antigens was left unclear. The study sequenced eight donors, all healthy volunteers chosen at random: three men and five women. HCMV-specific IgG was detected in serum with a commercial ELISA kit to determine HCMV serostatus. Ficoll density gradient centrifugation was used to isolate peripheral blood mononuclear cells from blood. Using Miltenyi isolation kits, CD4+ and CD8+ T cells were isolated from PBMC through magnetic immunoseparation. cDNA synthesis was primed from the TCR beta constant segment, followed by two successive PCR amplification steps. Illumina HiSeq 2000/2500, MiSeq or NextSeq was used to sequence libraries as 2 x 150 bp reads. MIGEC handled demultiplexing of the reads and grouping by UMI, while MiTCR was used to assemble and quantify clonotypes. To exclude erroneous sequences, any TCR cDNA sequence not supported by at least two reads was discarded. The tcR package was used for downstream repertoire analysis, with clonotypes matched between fractions based on CDR3 nucleotide sequence plus V segment. VDJmatch was used to annotate antigen specificity against VDJdb, with one amino acid substitution allowed in CDR3.

This TCR was sampled from a man aged 45-65 years who received an inactivated influenza vaccine. Donor details come from another sample of the same person, matched by shared clones. Specimen: CD4+ T cells sorted from PBMCs, collected 11 to 12 days after vaccination.

The CDR3 in this case is CASSYTGTETQYF. The sequenced DNA is TGTGCCAGCAGCTACACAGGGACGGAGACCCAGTACTTC. The chain couples TRBV7-8 to TRBJ2-5, and perhaps TRBD1 as D gene, on 6 matching bases. CDR1 and CDR2 are read off the germline V gene as SGHVS and FQNEAQ. V and J are truncated by 4 bases and 5 bases respectively, leaving an intervening sequence of 11 bases. Including the terminal cysteine and phenylalanine, the CDR3 comprises 13 residues. Only the CDR3 portion is preserved as DNA: 39 bases, with reading frame beginning at the first base.